Below, 21 T cell receptor beta chains from the same sample are listed, as sequenced in a study of blood T cells in healthy people across ages. A second 7 to 11 cycle PCR used barcoded and J-beta primers. TCRdb re-called the 5' RACE reads with MiXCR, one entry per CDR3 protein. The sample records nearly 800,000 distinct CDR3 sequences, 20% to 30% being singletons. This sample was shared with a second study, whose subject was T cells of mothers and their children.

Sequenced input: blood. Every receptor here comes from a boy under 18 in good health.

The chain has TRBV7-9 and TRBJ2-1; D is unresolved. The V gene lost 1 base and the J gene lost 3 bases, with 13 bases spanning the gap. Germline V gene lookup returns CDR1 SEHNR and CDR2 FQNEAQ (reference sequence). The CDR3 runs 16 residues. CDR3 region: CASSLVGPKDYNEQFF. CDR3 in DNA: TGTGCCAGCAGCTTAGTGGGTCCCAAAGACTACAATGAGCAGTTCTTC.

Here the CDR3 reads CASSGTGSSTDTQYF. The CDR3 nucleotides are TGTGCCAGCAGCGGGACAGGCTCTAGCACAGATACGCAGTATTTT. This chain connects TRBV2 to TRBJ2-3, with TRBD1 matching 8 bases. The CDR3 is 15 amino acids. Losses at the gene ends were 6 bases for V and 0 bases for J; bases not matched to a gene: 5. Germline-derived CDR1 and CDR2 are SNHLY and FYNNEI.

The table lists this clonotype with a few counts. This chain joins TRBV29-1 and TRBJ1-1; no clear D gene. There are 14 residues in the CDR3. V lost 6 bases and J lost 1, with 15 bases in between. Germline CDR1 SQVTM, CDR2 ANQGSEA. CDR3 sequence (DNA): TGCAGCGTACGCATCATGGACGGGAACACTGAAGCTTTCTTT. Amino acid sequence: CSVRIMDGNTEAFF.

The V gene is TRBV18, the J gene TRBJ1-1; D is unresolved. V lost 6 bases, J lost 1 base, and 15 bases lay in between. The CDR3 runs to 15 residues. Germline loops: CDR1 KGHSH, CDR2 LQKENI. The CDR3 DNA follows: TGTGCCAGCTCTCTTATGGAGGGTCGGAACACTGAAGCTTTCTTT. It specifies CASSLMEGRNTEAFF.

This clonotype was observed a handful of times. This chain joins TRBV18 and TRBJ2-2, with 10 positions matching TRBD2. The CDR3 runs 16 residues. Germline CDR1 KGHSH, CDR2 LQKENI. Trimming at V came to 2 bases and at J to 6 bases, leaving 6 bases not matched to a gene. CDR3 residues: CASSPSVAGGPGELFF. DNA for the CDR3: TGTGCCAGCTCACCATCGGTAGCGGGAGGCCCCGGGGAGCTGTTTTTT.

V is TRBV7-8 and J is TRBJ1-1; TRBD1 matches at 12 bases. Germline CDR1 reads SGHVS; CDR2 reads FQNEAQ. V lost 4 bases to trimming and J lost 10 bases; unmatched junction nucleotides: 4. This CDR3 comprises 13 residues. The CDR3 is CASSWDRGRRAFF. DNA for the CDR3: TGTGCCAGCAGCTGGGACAGGGGGCGCCGAGCTTTCTTT.

The chain is built from TRBV28 and TRBJ1-2, with a possible D match to TRBD1 (5 bases). V lost 3 bases and J lost 2, with 22 bases in between. The germline CDR1 and CDR2 sequences are MDHEN and SYDVKM. This CDR3 is 18 amino acids long. The CDR3 spells CASSLQSSGGVDNYGYTF. CDR3 DNA sequence: TGTGCCAGCAGTTTGCAATCGTCCGGGGGGGTCGACAACTATGGCTACACCTTC.

About this clonotype itself: One end of the junction varies from germline; a read error may be responsible. The chain joins TRBV15 to TRBJ2-5, with 7 bases fitting TRBD1. The CDR3 length is 14 residues. Germline V gene lookup returns CDR1 LNHNV and CDR2 YYDKDF (reference sequence). DNA of the CDR3: TGTGCCACCAACAGAGTGGGACAGCAAGAGACCCAGTACTTC. Translation: CATNRVGQQETQYF.

This clonotype showed up just a few times. The V gene is TRBV19, the J gene TRBJ2-1; 9 positions match TRBD2. Losses at the gene ends were 5 bases for V and 5 bases for J; bases not matched to a gene: 7. Per germline, CDR1 LNHDA and CDR2 SQIVND (reference sequence). The length of the CDR3 is 15 residues. The CDR3 region is CASSFVAGANNEQFF. The CDR3 DNA sequence: TGTGCCAGTAGTTTTGTAGCGGGGGCAAACAATGAGCAGTTCTTC.

The chain has TRBV5-1 and TRBJ2-7, with D possibly TRBD2 on 5 matching bases. The J call is uncertain, as TRBJ2-1 better fits the DNA end. The CDR3 is 13 residues long. CDR1 and CDR2 (germline): SGHRS, YFSETQ. CDR3 in amino acids: CASSLVGINEQFF. CDR3 DNA: TGCGCCAGCAGCTTGGTCGGGATAAATGAGCAGTTCTTC.

This chain joins TRBV7-2 and TRBJ1-1; 9 bases map to TRBD1. The length of the CDR3 is 14 residues. From germline, CDR1 is SGHTA and CDR2 FQGNSA. V trimming: 5 bases; J trimming: 8 bases; junction bases outside the gene matches: 9. Written as DNA, the CDR3 is TGTGCCAGCAGCCCCGACAGGGGGATCGGGGAAGCTTTCTTT. It codes for CASSPDRGIGEAFF.

This clonotype was found a few times. This chain links TRBV7-9 with TRBJ1-4; 8 nucleotides match TRBD1. The germline V gene has CDR1 SEHNR and CDR2 FQNEAQ (reference sequence). The CDR3 spans 16 residues. J was trimmed by 2 bases and V by 3 bases; bases with no gene match: 5. The CDR3 reads CASSLDRELTNEKLFF. CDR3 bases: TGTGCCAGCAGCTTGGACAGGGAGTTGACTAATGAAAAACTGTTTTTT.

The chain employs TRBV7-8 and TRBJ2-3; 7 bases match TRBD1. J gave up 0 bases and V 7 bases, and 10 bases lay outside the gene matches. Germline V gene sequence: CDR1 SGHVS, CDR2 FQNEAQ. The CDR3 loop spans 16 amino acids. DNA for the CDR3: TGTGCCAGCAACCCAGACAGGGACCTTAGCACAGATACGCAGTATTTT. This translates into CASNPDRDLSTDTQYF.

The chain uses TRBV20-1 and TRBJ1-5; 7 bases line up with TRBD1. Germline lookup yields CDR1 DFQATT and CDR2 SNEGSKA (reference sequence). The CDR3 sequence is 13 residues long. The J segment lost 5 bases and the V segment lost 6 bases, leaving 7 bases of the junction unmatched. CDR3 nucleotides: TGCAGTGCCCCTGACAGGGCGGATCAGCCCCAGCATTTT. Protein sequence: CSAPDRADQPQHF.

CDR3 bases: TGTGCCAGCAGCGGGAGTGGGGGGCAAGAGACCCAGTACTTC. Translating gives CASSGSGGQETQYF. The chain recombines TRBV9 with TRBJ2-5, with a tentative D call TRBD2 (6 bases). Germline V lookup: CDR1 SGDLS, CDR2 YYNGEE. Trimming took 3 bases from V and 2 from J, leaving 11 bases between them. The CDR3 totals 14 residues.

This clonotype was detected only a few times. The chain is built from TRBV5-5 and TRBJ2-6, with 7 bases fitting TRBD1. The CDR3 covers 17 residues. Germline V lookup: CDR1 SGHKS, CDR2 YYEKEE (reference sequence). With V trimmed by 3 bases and J by 2 bases, 8 bases remained unmatched. The CDR3, as DNA: TGTGCCAGCAGCTCCGAACCTGACAGGGCTGGGGCCAACGTCCTGACTTTC. Translated, it gives CASSSEPDRAGANVLTF.

This chain links TRBV7-2 with TRBJ2-1; D remains ambiguous. CDR1 is SGHTA, CDR2 FQGNSA, per germline. The CDR3 has 13 residues. V was shortened by 5 bases and J by 1 base, with 6 bases between the two germline ends. CDR3 sequence reads: CASSPYSYNEQFF. DNA for the CDR3: TGTGCCAGCAGCCCATATTCCTACAATGAGCAGTTCTTC.

This clonotype was seen only a few times. V gene TRBV28 combines with J gene TRBJ1-1; 9 bases line up with TRBD1. The V gene end was trimmed by 2 bases and the J gene end by 9 bases; junction bases not matched to a gene: 13. The CDR3 contains 16 residues. From germline, CDR1 is MDHEN and CDR2 SYDVKM. DNA of the CDR3: TGTGCCAGCAGTTTACCTCGACAGGGGGGCGGTAAGCAAGCTTTCTTT. This translates into CASSLPRQGGGKQAFF.

Comment on this clonotype: At one of its ends the junction is not consistent with the germline gene, which may arise from a read error. The chain uses TRBV2 and TRBJ2-1; 12 bases line up with TRBD2. CDR3 size: 16 residues. Germline-derived CDR1 and CDR2 are SNHLY and FYNNEI. The CDR3 loop is CASSRELAGGRGEQFF. The CDR3 coding sequence is TGTGCCAGCAGCAGAGAACTAGCGGGGGGCCGAGGGGAGCAGTTCTTT.

V gene TRBV7-9 combines with J gene TRBJ2-7, with D perhaps matching TRBD1 (6 bases). CDR3 length: 13 residues. V was clipped by 3 bases and J by 6 bases, with 12 bases between them. Germline V gene sequence: CDR1 SEHNR, CDR2 FQNEAQ (reference sequence). The CDR3 spells CASSFRQAPEQYF. CDR3 DNA sequence: TGTGCCAGCAGCTTTAGACAGGCCCCCGAGCAGTACTTC. Full variable domain (missing parts from reference TRBV7-9 and TRBJ2-7): DTGVSQNPRHKITKRGQNVTFRCDPISEHNRLYWYRQTLGQGPEFLTYFQNEAQLEKSRLLSDRFSAERPKGSFSTLEIQRTEQGDSAMYLCASSFRQAPEQYFGPGTRLTVT.

The rearrangement joins TRBV28 to TRBJ2-1; TRBD2 agrees at 10 bases. The CDR3 length is 16 residues. The trim removed 4 bases at V and 5 bases at J, leaving 8 bases unmatched. The V gene's germline CDR1 is MDHEN and CDR2 SYDVKM. The CDR3 DNA reads as TGTGCCAGCAGTTCTTTAGCGGGAGGCTTGGACAATGAGCAGTTCTTC. Translated: CASSSLAGGLDNEQFF.